This T cell receptor (beta chain) was recorded in a study of cytomegalovirus exposure and HLA in healthy donors. The PCR contained 60 Vbeta and 13 Jbeta primers. Sequenced by immunoSEQ multiplex PCR; TCRdb stores in-frame clones only, minus some. Among some 170,000 clones listed, 75% were seen once. At the time of sampling, donors were nominally healthy, though unrecorded immune exposures were likely. General study points: Accurate prediction of HLA-A and HLA-B alleles (for most subjects) was reportedly achieved from TCR beta sequences. Later analysis reportedly placed an Asian-associated ancestry cluster below the roughly 630-donor mean in N-insertions. Several of the most significant clusters appeared, in a later analysis, to be linked to common viral pathogens.

To note about this clone: What it binds is not known.

CDR3 length equals 14 residues. Germline V gives CDR1 LNHDA, CDR2 SQIVND (reference sequence). Deletions cut 3 bases from V and 0 bases from J, with 6 bases between. Sequencing input: PBMCs. This TCR was recovered from a woman between 50 and 59 years old in good health and CMV-seropositive. The chain combines TRBV19 with TRBJ1-5; D unclear. Written as DNA, the CDR3 is TGTGCCAGTAGTATCGCGAATAGCAATCAGCCCCAGCATTTT. Its translation is CASSIANSNQPQHF.